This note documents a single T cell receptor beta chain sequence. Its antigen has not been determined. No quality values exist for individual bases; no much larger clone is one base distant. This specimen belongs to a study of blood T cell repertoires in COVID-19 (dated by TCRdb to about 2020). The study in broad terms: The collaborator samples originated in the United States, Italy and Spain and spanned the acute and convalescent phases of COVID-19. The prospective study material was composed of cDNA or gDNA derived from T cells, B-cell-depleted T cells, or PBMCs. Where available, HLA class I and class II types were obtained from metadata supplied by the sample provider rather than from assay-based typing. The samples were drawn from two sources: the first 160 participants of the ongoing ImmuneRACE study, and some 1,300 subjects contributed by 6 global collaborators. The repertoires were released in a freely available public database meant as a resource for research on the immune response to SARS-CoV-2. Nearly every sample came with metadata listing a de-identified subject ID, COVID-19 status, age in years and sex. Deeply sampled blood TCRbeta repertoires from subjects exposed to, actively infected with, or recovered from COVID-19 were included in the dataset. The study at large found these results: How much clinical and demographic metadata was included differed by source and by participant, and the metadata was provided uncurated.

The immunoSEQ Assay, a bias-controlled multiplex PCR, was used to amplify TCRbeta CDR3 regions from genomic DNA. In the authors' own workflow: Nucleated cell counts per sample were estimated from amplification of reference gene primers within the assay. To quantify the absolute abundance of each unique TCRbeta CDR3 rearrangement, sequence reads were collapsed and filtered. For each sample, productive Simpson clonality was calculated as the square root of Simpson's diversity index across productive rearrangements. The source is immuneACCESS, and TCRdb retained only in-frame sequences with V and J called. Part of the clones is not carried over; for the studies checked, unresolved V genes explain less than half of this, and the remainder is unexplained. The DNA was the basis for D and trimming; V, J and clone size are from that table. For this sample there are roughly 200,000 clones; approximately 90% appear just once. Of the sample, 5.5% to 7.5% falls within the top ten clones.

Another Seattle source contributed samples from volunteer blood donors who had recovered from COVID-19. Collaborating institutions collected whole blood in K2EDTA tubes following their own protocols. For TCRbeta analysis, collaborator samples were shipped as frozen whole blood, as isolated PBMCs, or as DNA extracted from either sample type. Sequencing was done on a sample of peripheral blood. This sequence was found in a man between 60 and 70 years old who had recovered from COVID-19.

The CDR3 has the sequence CASSYVGITDTQYF. The DNA reads TGTGCCAGCAGTTACGTGGGCATCACAGATACGCAGTATTTT. Recombination connected TRBV6-5 to TRBJ2-3, with the D gene call left open. The CDR3 runs 14 amino acids, cysteine and phenylalanine included. The retained sequence is limited to the CDR3, 42 bases, with the frame set at the first base. CDR1 and CDR2 are read off the germline V gene as MNHEY and SVGAGI. Deletion took 2 bases off V and 2 bases off J, with a span of 8 bases between the germline ends.